One TCR beta chain is described in this entry. Its antigen is not identified. The data stem from a study of T cell responses to AZD1222 COVID-19 vaccine. The wider study: Recipients boosted at about 4 weeks or about 12 weeks are pooled. Study findings and constraints: The repertoires were collected only after the peak T cell response. Clonal diversity was possibly underestimated; the donors were predominantly white British and more often female. Spike-specific TCR breadth and depth both grew after two AZD1222 doses.

V was pared by 2 bases and J by 5 bases, with 7 bases between. The length of the CDR3 is 13 residues. The germline V gene encodes CDR1 KGHSH and CDR2 LQKENI. Sequencing was performed with immunoSEQ multiplex PCR; in TCRdb, only in-frame clones are kept and a portion is missing. There are about 120,000 clones in the sample; roughly 91% occur only once, and approximately 27% lies in the top ten. The rearrangement links TRBV18 to TRBJ2-1; no definite D call. The sequence derives from an adult in good health. The sequencing here drew on peripheral blood, taken on day 0 of AZD1222 vaccination. CDR3 sequence reads: CASSPTLNNEQFF. CDR3 DNA: TGTGCCAGCTCACCAACCCTTAACAATGAGCAGTTCTTC. Drawing the rest from reference TRBV18 and TRBJ2-1, the complete variable domain is NAGVMQNPRHLVRRRGQEARLRCSPMKGHSHVYWYRQLPEEGLKFMVYLQKENIIDESGMPKERFSAEFPKEGPSILRIQQVVRGDSAAYFCASSPTLNNEQFFGPGTRLTVL.